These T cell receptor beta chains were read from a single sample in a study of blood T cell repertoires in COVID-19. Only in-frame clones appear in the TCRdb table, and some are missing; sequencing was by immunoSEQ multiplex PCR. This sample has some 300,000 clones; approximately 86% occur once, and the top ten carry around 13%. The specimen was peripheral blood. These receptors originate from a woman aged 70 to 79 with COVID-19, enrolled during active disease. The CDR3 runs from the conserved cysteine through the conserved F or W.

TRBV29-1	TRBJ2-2	CSVVTDINTGELFF
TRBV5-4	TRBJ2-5	CASRRAGGPGETQYF
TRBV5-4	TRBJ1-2	CASSLDRQGNYGYTF
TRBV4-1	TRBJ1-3	CASSPEPGQGGNTIYF
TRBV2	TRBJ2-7	CASSDRTGSYEQYF
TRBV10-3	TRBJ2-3	CAISEDRGSDTQYF
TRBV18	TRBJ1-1	CASSLRRGTPENTEAFF
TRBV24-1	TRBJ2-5	CATSGDRTSRETQYF
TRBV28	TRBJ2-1	CASSSLQGTENEQFF
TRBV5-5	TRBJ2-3	CASSLTGLSTDTQYF
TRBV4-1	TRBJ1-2	CASSQETGPYGYTF
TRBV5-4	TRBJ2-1	CASSLAAGTYYNEQFF
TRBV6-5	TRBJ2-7	CASRGGGSEQYF
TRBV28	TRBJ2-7	CASSLVQVGYEQYF
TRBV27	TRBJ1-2	CASSLSTGYGYTF
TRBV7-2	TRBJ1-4	CASSGQNNEKLFF
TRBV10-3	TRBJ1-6	CATQGAQNSPLHF
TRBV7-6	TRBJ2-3	CASSGGTGGGYTQYF
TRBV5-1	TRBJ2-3	CASNQGVTDTQYF
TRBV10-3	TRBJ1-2	CAISESIGGPNYGYTF
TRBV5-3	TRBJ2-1	CARSLSIRRSYNEQFF
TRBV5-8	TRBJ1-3	CASSSGTGVTYSGNTIYF
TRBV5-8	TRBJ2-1	CASSLAGGSTYNEQFF
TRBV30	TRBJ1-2	CAWSGRNYGYTF
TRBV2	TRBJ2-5	CASSSGAWQETQYF
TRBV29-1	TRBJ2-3	CSVTEGLDTQYF
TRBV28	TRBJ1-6	CASSYRGYNSPLHF
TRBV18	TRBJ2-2	CASSLGTSGTGELFF
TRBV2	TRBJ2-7	CASSRTGVNYEQYF
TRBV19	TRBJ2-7	CASSRQGMGYEQYF
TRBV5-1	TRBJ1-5	CASSLAPGGGDQPQHF
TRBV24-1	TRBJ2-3	CATSDLWQGNTQYF
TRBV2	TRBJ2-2	CASITSPNTGELFF
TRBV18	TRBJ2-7	CASSPGASNYEQYF
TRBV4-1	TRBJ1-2	CASKAPLGQRYGYTF
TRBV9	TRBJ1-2	CASSDTTVYGYTF
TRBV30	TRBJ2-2	CAWTSGGYGGTGELFF
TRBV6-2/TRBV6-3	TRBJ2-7	CASSYPQGGTYEQYF
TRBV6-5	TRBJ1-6	CASSLDRDSPLHF
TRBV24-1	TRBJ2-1	CATSVPGQTHNEQFF
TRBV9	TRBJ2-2	CASSDQTGNGELFF
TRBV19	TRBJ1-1	CASEGGAEAFF
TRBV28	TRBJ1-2	CASSTTGGLGYTF
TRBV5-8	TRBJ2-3	CASSLAPTSGGADTQYF
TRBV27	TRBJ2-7	CASSLTVGHPYEQYF
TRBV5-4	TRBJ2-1	CASSSRTNNEQFF
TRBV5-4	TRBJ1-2	CASSSRQGNYGYTF
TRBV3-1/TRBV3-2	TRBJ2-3	CASSQDEVRWTSGAPGADTQYF
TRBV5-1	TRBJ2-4	CASSASGGVKNIQYF
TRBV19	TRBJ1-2	CASSIDLSAGLYGYTF